The clone carrying this T cell receptor (beta chain) was seen a handful of times. As yet, its antigen is unknown. This sample was taken from a study of vaccination effects on CD4 cells after COVID-19. Regarding the study as a whole: The study, lacking early post-infection timepoints, had few convalescent patients. Marked clonal contraction of both clone types appeared late after vaccination. Only 1 of 255 vaccine-induced clones from healthy vaccinees cross-reacted with common cold coronaviruses.

Sequencing used immunoSEQ multiplex PCR; TCRdb keeps in-frame clones, though not all of them. The sample contains 40,000 to 50,000 clones, roughly 70% of which appear only once. With the ViraFEST assay, the study expanded antigen-specific CD4+ T cells using viral peptide pools, then sequenced them. Scientists isolated CD4+ T cells after a roughly ten-day culture period ended. Nucleocapsid antibodies stayed negative before and after vaccination, showing no earlier SARS-CoV-2 infection. Cultivation was performed at two million PBMC per well with roughly 10 IU/ml IL-2 and around 10 ug/ml peptides added. The CDR3 covers 15 residues. Trimming stripped 5 bases from V and 1 base from J, with 14 bases between. Germline loops: CDR1 MDHEN, CDR2 SYDVKM.

The V call is TRBV28, the J call TRBJ1-1; D perhaps matches TRBD1 (5 bases). The receptor comes from a human donor who received a COVID-19 vaccine. Sequenced material: CD4+ T cells from PBMCs cultured with HCoV-OC43 spike peptides, taken before COVID-19 vaccination. This sample's subset: HCoV-OC43 spike overlapping peptide pool stimulation. This chain's CDR3 is CASSPRDGPNTEAFF. The CDR3 DNA is TGTGCCAGCAGTCCACGGGACGGCCCGAACACTGAAGCTTTCTTT.